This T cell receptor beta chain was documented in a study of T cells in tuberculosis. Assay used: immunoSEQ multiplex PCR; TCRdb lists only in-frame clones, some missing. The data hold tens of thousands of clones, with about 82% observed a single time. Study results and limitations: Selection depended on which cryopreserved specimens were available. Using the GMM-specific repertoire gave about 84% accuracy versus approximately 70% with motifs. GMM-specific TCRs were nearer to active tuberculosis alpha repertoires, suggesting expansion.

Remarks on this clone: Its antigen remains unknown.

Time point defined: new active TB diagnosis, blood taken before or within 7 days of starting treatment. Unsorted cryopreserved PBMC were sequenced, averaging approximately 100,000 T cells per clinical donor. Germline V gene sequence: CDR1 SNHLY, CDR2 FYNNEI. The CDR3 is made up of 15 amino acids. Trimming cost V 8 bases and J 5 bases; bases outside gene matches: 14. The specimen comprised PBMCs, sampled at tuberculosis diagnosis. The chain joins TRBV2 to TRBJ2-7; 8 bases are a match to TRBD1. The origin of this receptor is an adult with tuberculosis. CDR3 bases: TGTGCCAGCCCCCGCGACAGGGGAGAATCGGACGAGCAGTACTTC. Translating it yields CASPRDRGESDEQYF.